The 27 T cell receptor beta chains listed next were all sequenced from one sample in a study of T cell responses to AZD1222 COVID-19 vaccine. TCRdb's copy holds only in-frame clones and misses some; the assay was immunoSEQ multiplex PCR. The sample yields over 110,000 clones, around 91% seen once. The sample here was peripheral blood, taken on day 0 of AZD1222 vaccination. These receptors were taken from an adult in good health.

This chain connects TRBV29-1 to TRBJ1-2; 7 bases are a match to TRBD1. J was trimmed by 7 bases and V by 4 bases; bases with no gene match: 12. The germline CDR1 and CDR2 sequences are SQVTM and ANQGSEA. This CDR3 has 14 amino acids. CDR3 DNA sequence: TGCAGCGTTGTGGGGAGACAGGGAATTTTTGGCTACACCTTC. Translating it yields CSVVGRQGIFGYTF.

The J gene is TRBJ2-1, the V gene TRBV4-2, with a tentative D call TRBD2 (6 bases). Trimming shortened V by 1 base and J by 4 bases, and 14 bases separated the two germline ends. Germline V gene sequence: CDR1 LGHNA, CDR2 YNFKEQ. CDR3 length: 16 residues. In nucleotides, the CDR3 is TGTGCCAGCAGCCAAGCCCTCTCCGGGGGATACAATGAGCAGTTCTTC. Protein: CASSQALSGGYNEQFF.

The rearrangement uses TRBV7-3 and TRBJ1-1, with D perhaps matching TRBD1 (5 bases). This CDR3 spans 13 amino acids. Trimming removed 2 bases from V and 3 bases from J, with 7 bases in between. In germline, CDR1 is SGHTA, CDR2 FQGTGA. In DNA form, the CDR3 reads TGTGCCAGCAGCTTACAGGGATACACTGAAGCTTTCTTT. Amino acid sequence: CASSLQGYTEAFF.

As DNA, the CDR3 is TGTGCCTGGACCGCCCTGACAGACACCGGGGAGCTGTTTTTT. Protein: CAWTALTDTGELFF. The rearrangement links TRBV30 to TRBJ2-2; D is perhaps TRBD1 (5 bases). Trimming took 4 bases from V and 3 from J, leaving 12 bases between them. The germline gives CDR1 GTSNPN, CDR2 SVGIG (reference sequence). The length of the CDR3 is 14 residues.

The chain uses TRBV9 and TRBJ2-3; D remains unclear. Germline values: CDR1 SGDLS, CDR2 YYNGEE. This CDR3 comprises 12 residues. The germline V and J ends were trimmed by 2 bases and 5 bases, with 6 bases remaining between them. The CDR3 bases are TGTGCCAGCAGCGTCGGGCAAGATACGCAGTATTTT. This encodes CASSVGQDTQYF.

The V call is TRBV25-1, the J call TRBJ2-6, with a possible D match to TRBD2 (6 bases). With 6 bases removed from V and 0 bases from J, the gap between germline ends came to 15 bases. CDR1 and CDR2 from the germline V gene are MGHDK and SYGVNS. This CDR3 contains 17 residues. The CDR3 DNA follows: TGTGCCAGCAGGGGACTGGGCGAATTCTCTGGGGCCAACGTCCTGACTTTC. Its protein is CASRGLGEFSGANVLTF.

V gene TRBV5-1 combines with J gene TRBJ2-2; a possible D gene is TRBD1 (6 bases). CDR3 length: 18 residues. Trimming pared 2 bases from V and 3 bases from J, leaving 20 bases between. Per the germline V gene, CDR1 is SGHRS and CDR2 is YFSETQ. The CDR3 sequence is CASSFLKSDRSYTGELFF. The CDR3 bases are TGCGCCAGCAGCTTTCTCAAATCGGACAGATCCTACACCGGGGAGCTGTTTTTT. Variable domain in full (rest from reference TRBV5-1 and TRBJ2-2): KAGVTQTPRYLIKTRGQQVTLSCSPISGHRSVSWYQQTPGQGLQFLFEYFSETQRNKGNFPGRFSGRQFSNSRSEMNVSTLELGDSALYLCASSFLKSDRSYTGELFFGEGSRLTVL.

The CDR3 protein is CASSSRGLAGPGDDTQYF. The CDR3 bases are TGTGCCAGCAGCTCGCGTGGACTAGCGGGCCCTGGGGACGATACGCAGTATTTT. The J gene is TRBJ2-3, the V gene TRBV7-2, with TRBD2 identical over 11 bases. Losses at the gene ends were 4 bases for V and 6 bases for J; bases not matched to a gene: 15. Germline V gene lookup returns CDR1 SGHTA and CDR2 FQGNSA. The CDR3 length is 18 residues.

This chain links TRBV4-1 with TRBJ2-7, with D possibly TRBD1 on 5 matching bases. The CDR3 has 15 residues. Germline assignment: CDR1 MGHRA and CDR2 YSYEKL. The germline V and J ends were trimmed by 2 bases and 3 bases, with 14 bases remaining between them. CDR3 amino acids: CASSQPTASGYEQYF. The CDR3 DNA reads TGCGCCAGCAGCCAACCGACAGCATCGGGCTACGAGCAGTACTTC.

V and J are TRBV9 and TRBJ2-2, with 9 bases that match TRBD2. V was clipped by 0 bases and J by 6 bases; unmatched bases: 3. Germline CDR1 is SGDLS and CDR2 is YYNGEE. This CDR3 is 15 amino acids long. The DNA for the CDR3 is TGTGCCAGCAGCGTAGGCGGGGGGGCCGCCGGGGAGCTGTTTTTT. Protein: CASSVGGGAAGELFF.

J is TRBJ2-1 and V is TRBV18; TRBD1 or TRBD2 may be the D gene (5 bases each). From germline, CDR1 is KGHSH and CDR2 LQKENI. Between the trimmed V and J ends, which lost 1 base and 8 bases, there was a span of 21 bases. The CDR3 covers 17 residues. The CDR3 sequence is CASSPQDTREGGDEQFF. In nucleotides, the CDR3 is TGTGCCAGCTCACCACAAGATACCAGGGAAGGAGGAGATGAGCAGTTCTTC.

The genes are TRBV3-1 (or the pseudogene TRBV3-2) and TRBJ2-7; D possibly matches TRBD1 or TRBD2 (5 bases each). CDR1 is LGHDT and CDR2 is YNNKEL in the germline V gene (reference sequence). This CDR3 spans 16 amino acids. Deletions cut 1 base from V and 5 bases from J, with 18 bases between. CDR3 loop: CASSQGLRGVSHEQYF. The CDR3, as DNA: TGTGCCAGCAGCCAAGGTTTGAGAGGGGTGTCCCACGAGCAGTACTTC.

Of note for this clone: An end of the junction differs from the germline gene, which may be a read error. This chain uses TRBV4-2 with TRBJ2-5; TRBD1 matches 7 bases. Per the germline V gene, CDR1 is LGHNA and CDR2 is YNFKEQ. The CDR3 runs to 15 residues. CDR3 nucleotide sequence: TGTGCCAGCAGCCAAGAGGGGACAGCACAAGCGACCCAGTACTTC. Translating gives CASSQEGTAQATQYF.

The chain has TRBV18 and TRBJ2-7; D is unclear. Germline assignment: CDR1 KGHSH and CDR2 LQKENI. This CDR3 is built from 14 residues. V gave up 3 bases and J gave up 0 bases, with 9 bases separating them. CDR3 bases: TGTGCCAGCTCACCTGGGTTCAGCTCCTACGAGCAGTACTTC. It encodes CASSPGFSSYEQYF.

The V call is TRBV12-3 or TRBV12-4, the J call TRBJ2-7, with D possibly being TRBD1 or TRBD2 (5 bases each). CDR3 length equals 13 residues. The V and J ends lost 5 bases and 3 bases respectively, with 11 bases between them. The CDR3 sequence is CASSPGRYYEQYF. The CDR3 DNA sequence: TGTGCCAGCAGTCCGGGACGTTACTACGAGCAGTACTTC.

Only a few counts were recorded for this clone. The chain links TRBV5-1 to TRBJ2-7; 10 nucleotides agree with TRBD2. The CDR3 runs to 14 residues. Germline V gene lookup returns CDR1 SGHRS and CDR2 YFSETQ. V was clipped by 2 bases and J by 7 bases; unmatched bases: 6. Here the CDR3 DNA reads TGCGCCAGCAGCTTTGTATTAGCGGGAGGTGAGCAGTACTTC. It yields the protein CASSFVLAGGEQYF. Together with reference TRBV5-1 and TRBJ2-7, the CDR3 gives the full variable domain: KAGVTQTPRYLIKTRGQQVTLSCSPISGHRSVSWYQQTPGQGLQFLFEYFSETQRNKGNFPGRFSGRQFSNSRSEMNVSTLELGDSALYLCASSFVLAGGEQYFGPGTRLTVT.

This rearrangement joins TRBV19 to TRBJ1-5; 8 bases match TRBD1. The CDR3 has 16 residues. V gave up 4 bases and J gave up 1 base; unmatched junction bases: 6. Looked up from germline, CDR1 is LNHDA and CDR2 is SQIVND (reference sequence). CDR3: CASSSRGPVSNQPQHF. The CDR3 coding sequence is TGTGCCAGTAGTAGCAGGGGGCCCGTAAGCAATCAGCCCCAGCATTTT.

The chain couples TRBV18 to TRBJ1-3; D uncertain. This CDR3 contains 15 residues. The germline V gene encodes CDR1 KGHSH and CDR2 LQKENI. The germline V and J ends were trimmed by 3 bases and 2 bases, with 11 bases remaining between them. CDR3 coding DNA: TGTGCCAGCTCACCCGCGGTTTCTCCTGGAAACACCATATATTTT. Residues: CASSPAVSPGNTIYF.

The rearrangement links TRBV5-1 to TRBJ1-6; 7 nucleotides agree with TRBD1. CDR3 length: 14 residues. V was pared by 0 bases and J by 10 bases, with 4 bases of the junction left unmatched. In germline, CDR1 is SGHRS, CDR2 YFSETQ. In DNA, the CDR3 is TGCGCCAGCAGCTTGGCCGACAGGGCCTCACCCCTCCACTTT. Protein sequence: CASSLADRASPLHF.

The chain joins TRBV5-4 to TRBJ1-2; 9 nucleotides match TRBD1. The CDR3 is 17 residues long. Unmatched junction bases numbered 10, after V lost 4 bases and J lost 0 bases. Germline lookup yields CDR1 SGHNT and CDR2 YYREEE (reference sequence). CDR3 sequence (DNA): TGTGCCAGCAGCCGGGGGGGACAGGGCCCTTCTAACTATGGCTACACCTTC. It specifies CASSRGGQGPSNYGYTF. Filled out from reference TRBV5-4 and TRBJ1-2, the complete variable domain reads ETGVTQSPTHLIKTRGQQVTLRCSSQSGHNTVSWYQQALGQGPQFIFQYYREEENGRGNFPPRFSGLQFPNYSSELNVNALELDDSALYLCASSRGGQGPSNYGYTFGSGTRLTVV.

The rearrangement links TRBV7-8 to TRBJ2-1; the D gene is possibly TRBD1 (5 bases). This CDR3 is 15 amino acids long. The V end was cut by 1 base, the J end by 10 bases, with 17 bases between. Germline CDR1 SGHVS, CDR2 FQNEAQ. CDR3 DNA sequence: TGTGCCAGCAGCTTAGTCGGCTCCCAAAAGGGGGAGCAGTTCTTC. Residues: CASSLVGSQKGEQFF. The full variable domain, rest sourced from reference TRBV7-8 and TRBJ2-1, is GAGVSQSPRYKVAKRGQDVALRCDPISGHVSLFWYQQALGQGPEFLTYFQNEAQLDKSGLPSDRFFAERPEGSVSTLKIQRTQQEDSAVYLCASSLVGSQKGEQFFGPGTRLTVL.

The chain links TRBV7-6 to TRBJ2-6; no definite D call. Germline CDR1 SGHVS, CDR2 FNYEAQ. CDR3 length: 16 amino acids. V was cut by 1 base and J by 0 bases, with 7 bases left in between. In nucleotides, the CDR3 is TGTGCCAGCAGCTTAGGTCGGCGCTCTGGGGCCAACGTCCTGACTTTC. Its translation: CASSLGRRSGANVLTF.

The chain recombines TRBV6-5 with TRBJ1-6; TRBD1 matches 8 bases. The J segment lost 3 bases and the V segment lost 4 bases, leaving 2 bases of the junction unmatched. Germline lookup yields CDR1 MNHEY and CDR2 SVGAGI. CDR3 size: 15 residues. Written as DNA, the CDR3 is TGTGCCAGCAGTTTGACAGGGGTCTATAATTCACCCCTCCACTTT. Translating gives CASSLTGVYNSPLHF.

The V call is TRBV3-1 (or the pseudogene TRBV3-2), the J call TRBJ2-3; weak D call: TRBD1 (6 bases). Between the trimmed V and J ends, which lost 4 bases and 0 bases, there was a span of 17 bases. Germline loops: CDR1 LGHDT, CDR2 YNNKEL (reference sequence). CDR3 length: 17 residues. The CDR3 region has the DNA TGTGCCAGCAGCCGACGCATGGGACAAACTAGCACAGATACGCAGTATTTT. Its translation: CASSRRMGQTSTDTQYF.

As to this clone: The junction departs from germline at one end; a sequencing error may be responsible. V gene TRBV5-5 combines with J gene TRBJ2-5; 11 positions match TRBD1. Germline V lookup: CDR1 SGHKS, CDR2 YYEKEE (reference sequence). There are 18 residues in the CDR3. CDR3 region: CASRLDRGPTQNQETQYF. For the CDR3, the DNA is TGTGCCAGCAGGTTGGACAGGGGGCCAACCCAGAACCAAGAGACCCAGTACTTC. The whole variable domain, remainder taken from reference TRBV5-5 and TRBJ2-5, is DAGVTQSPTHLIKTRGQQVTLRCSPISGHKSVSWYQQVLGQGPQFIFQYYEKEERGRGNFPDRFSARQFPNYSSELNVNALLLGDSALYLCASRLDRGPTQNQETQYFGPGTRLLVL.

CDR3: CASSAGQGGNTIYF. The CDR3 DNA reads TGTGCCAGCAGCGCCGGACAGGGGGGGAACACCATATATTTT. V is TRBV28 and J is TRBJ1-3, with TRBD1 matching 10 bases. The V and J ends lost 6 bases and 7 bases, in that order; junction bases with no gene match: 6. Germline assignment: CDR1 MDHEN and CDR2 SYDVKM. The CDR3 runs 14 residues.

The V call is TRBV7-9, the J call TRBJ1-5, with a tentative D call TRBD1 (5 bases). The CDR3 has 14 amino acids. The V end was cut by 8 bases, the J end by 6 bases, with 17 bases between. Germline V gene data show CDR1 as SEHNR and CDR2 as FQNEAQ (reference sequence). The CDR3 spells CASGLGGGSQPQHF. As DNA, the CDR3 is TGTGCCAGCGGCCTTGGGGGAGGTAGTCAGCCCCAGCATTTT.